This T cell receptor (beta chain) was profiled in a study of blood T cell repertoires in COVID-19. Looking at the study overall: Samples representing acute and convalescent COVID-19 were sourced from the United States, Italy and Spain. PBMCs, B-cell-depleted T cells, or T cells were the source of the cDNA or gDNA that made up the material.

This CDR3 has 12 residues. CDR1 is GTSNPN, CDR2 SVGIG, per germline (reference sequence). In the authors' workflow: Reference gene primer amplification gave nucleated cell count estimates. Using immunoSEQ multiplex PCR, the repertoire was profiled, and TCRdb retains in-frame clones only, with some absent. V and J calls and clone size are copied from that table; D and trimming were computed from the DNA. The sample gives approximately 50,000 clones, over 90% of which show up once; around 3% is in the top ten. This sequence was found in a human donor in a cohort sampled during active COVID-19. This sequence joins TRBV30 and TRBJ1-6, with TRBD1 identical over 7 bases. Sample: peripheral blood. CDR3 sequence: CATGAAWSPLHF. The CDR3 region has the DNA TGTGCTACAGGGGCTGCGTGGTCACCCCTCCACTTT.